This T cell receptor (beta chain) stems from a study of shared clonotypes between healthy human individuals. This clone turned up a few times. The repertoire was sequenced with immunoSEQ multiplex PCR; TCRdb's copy has only in-frame clones and lacks some. The repertoire holds roughly 1,000,000 clones, with around 82% as singletons. The sequence derives from a man between 18 and 29 years old in good health. Some clones in this sample may be carry-over from other donors' samples. The sample consisted of memory CD4+ T cells from PBMCs. Subset in this sample: CD45RA-negative fraction.

The CDR3 spells CASSYTGTGVNTEAFF. Here the CDR3 DNA reads TGTGCCAGCAGTTACACCGGGACAGGGGTGAACACTGAAGCTTTCTTT. This chain connects TRBV2 to TRBJ1-1; 10 nucleotides align to TRBD1. With 5 bases clipped from V and 0 bases from J, the junction kept 6 bases outside the gene matches. The CDR3 contains 16 residues. Germline CDR1 and CDR2: SNHLY and FYNNEI.